A selection of T cell receptor beta chains follows, all from one sample in a study of brain metastases from non-small cell lung cancer. The protocol was immunoSEQ multiplex PCR, while the TCRdb copy is restricted to in-frame clones and leaves out a portion. Of about 5,000 clones listed, 88% are singletons. Specimen: tissue from a brain metastasis. All receptors come from a donor aged 40 or older with non-small cell lung cancer. Both conserved end residues are part of each CDR3. Each record gives: V gene, clone size, J gene, D gene, CDR3 DNA, CDR3 protein. The D gene is left open where the match is weak. Clone size is not always given. Where it is, it says once, few, many or a class for expanded clones.

>TRBV20-1|once|TRBJ2-1|-
TGCAGTGCTAGTGGTATGGCCCGGAATGAGCAGTTCTTC
CSASGMARNEQFF
>TRBV6-5|-|TRBJ1-4|-
TGTGCCAGCAGTTACAGTAGGGAGGGCAAAAAACTGTTTTTT
CASSYSREGKKLFF
>TRBV13|large|TRBJ2-3|TRBD1
TGTGCCAGCAGGGACCGGGACAGGGGATTTGGAGATACGCAGTATTTT
CASRDRDRGFGDTQYF
>TRBV4-2|-|TRBJ2-7|-
TGTGCCAGCAGCCCTCCAGGCGGTGTTGGCGAGCAGTACTTC
CASSPPGGVGEQYF
>TRBV6-1|-|TRBJ1-3|-
TGTGCTAGCAGTGAGGAGGACAAGCTTTACTCTGGAAACACCATATATTTT
CASSEEDKLYSGNTIYF
>TRBV5-1|-|TRBJ2-5|-
TGCGCCAGCACAGGGGACGAGACCCAGTACTTC
CASTGDETQYF
>TRBV2|-|TRBJ1-2|-
TGTGCCAGCAGTGGCTCTGGGCCCTATGGCTACACCTTC
CASSGSGPYGYTF
>TRBV7-3|once|TRBJ2-1|-
TGTGCCAGCAGCGCTCCAGGGATCTCCTACAATGAGCAGTTCTTC
CASSAPGISYNEQFF
>TRBV11-3|-|TRBJ1-4|TRBD1
TGTGCCAGCAGCTACGACAGGGTGGAGAAAAAACTGTTTTTT
CASSYDRVEKKLFF
>TRBV6-5|-|TRBJ2-2|TRBD1
TGTGCCAGCAGAAGACAGGGTGTCAACACCGGGGAGCTGTTTTTT
CASRRQGVNTGELFF
>TRBV6-4|-|TRBJ2-1|-
TGTGCCAGCAGTGATTCGGGAGTCAATGAGCAGTTCTTC
CASSDSGVNEQFF
>TRBV20-1|-|TRBJ1-2|-
TGCAGTGCTAGTGTCCTAGGACATGGAGGCTATGGCTACACCTTC
CSASVLGHGGYGYTF
>TRBV5-1|-|TRBJ2-1|TRBD1
TGCGCCAGCACTACCCGGACAGGGTCCGCCTTGGGGACCGGAAATGAGCAGTTCTTC
CASTTRTGSALGTGNEQFF
>TRBV6-1|-|TRBJ2-3|-
TGTGCCAGCAGTGAAAAGGAGGGCAGTGCAGATACGCAGTATTTT
CASSEKEGSADTQYF
>TRBV5-6|-|TRBJ2-7|-
TGTGCCAGCAGCTTACAGGTTTCCTACGAGCAGTACTTC
CASSLQVSYEQYF
>TRBV7-9|-|TRBJ2-3|TRBD2
TGTGCCAGCAGCTCCCTAGGCGGGAGGGTCTCAGATACGCAGTATTTT
CASSSLGGRVSDTQYF
>TRBV19|-|TRBJ2-3|-
TGTGCCAGTAGTATTTGGGCAAACTCCCGGACAGATACGCAGTATTTT
CASSIWANSRTDTQYF
>TRBV5-6|-|TRBJ2-1|TRBD1
TGTGCCAGCAGCTTGCCAGGCAGGGGGCTGGATGAGCAGTTCTTC
CASSLPGRGLDEQFF
>TRBV27|-|TRBJ1-1|-
TGTGCCAGCAGACAGGGTGTGGCGAACACTGAAGCTTTCTTT
CASRQGVANTEAFF
>TRBV11-3|-|TRBJ2-7|TRBD1
TGTGCCAGCAGCTTAGCAATCCAGGGGGCCTACGAGCAGTACTTC
CASSLAIQGAYEQYF
>TRBV7-8|few|TRBJ2-3|TRBD1
TGTGCCAGCAGCTTATTCATCATCGGGACAGGCGGGGATACGCAGTATTTT
CASSLFIIGTGGDTQYF
>TRBV6-2/TRBV6-3|few|TRBJ2-7|-
TGTGCCAGCAGTTACGGAGTGGACGGCTCCTACGAGCAGTACTTC
CASSYGVDGSYEQYF
>TRBV24-1|-|TRBJ1-4|-
TGTGCCACCAGTGATATCTGGGGCCAGGATGAAAAACTGTTTTTT
CATSDIWGQDEKLFF
>TRBV5-1|-|TRBJ2-7|TRBD1
TGCGCCAGCAGCGGAGACAGGGGGACAATCTACGAGCAGTACTTC
CASSGDRGTIYEQYF
>TRBV2|-|TRBJ2-6|TRBD1
TGTGCCAGCGGACAGGACACCAAATCTGGGGCCAACGTCCTGACTTTC
CASGQDTKSGANVLTF
>TRBV28|few|TRBJ1-2|-
TGTGCCAGCAGCCCGGGGCGGGGGCTAAGTTTTGACTATGGCTACACCTTC
CASSPGRGLSFDYGYTF
>TRBV15|-|TRBJ1-5|-
TGTGCCACCAGCAGAGATTGGGAAGTTAGCAATCAGCCCCAGCATTTT
CATSRDWEVSNQPQHF
>TRBV9|-|TRBJ1-1|-
TGTGCCAGCAGCGTAGTTGCGGGGAACACTGAAGCTTTCTTT
CASSVVAGNTEAFF
>TRBV6-5|-|TRBJ2-3|TRBD2
TGTGCCAGCACCCAAGTGGGGGGGGATACGCAGTATTTT
CASTQVGGDTQYF
>TRBV10-3|-|TRBJ1-5|TRBD1
TGTGCCATCAGTGAGCTTGGACAGGGTAGTCAGCCCCAGCATTTT
CAISELGQGSQPQHF
>TRBV7-9|-|TRBJ2-7|TRBD1
TGTGCCAGCAGCTCTCCGAAGTCAGGGGGAATCTACGAGCAGTACTTC
CASSSPKSGGIYEQYF
>TRBV30|-|TRBJ2-5|-
TGTGCCTGGAGTAACTTGGAAGGGGGGGAGGAGTACCAAGAGACCCAGTACTTC
CAWSNLEGGEEYQETQYF
>TRBV9|-|TRBJ1-4|TRBD1
TGTGCCAGCAGCGAGGGGGCGGCCCTGAATGAAAAACTGTTTTTT
CASSEGAALNEKLFF
>TRBV7-8|few|TRBJ1-1|-
TGTGGCAGCGGAGGACCTGAAGCTTTCTTT
CGSGGPEAFF
>TRBV5-1|-|TRBJ2-1|TRBD2
TGCGCCAGCAGCTTGGCGGGACTAGCGGGAGATGAGCAGTTCTTC
CASSLAGLAGDEQFF
>TRBV14|-|TRBJ2-4|-
TGTGCCAGCAGCAGCCGTAGTTCGGCCAAAAACATTCAGTACTTC
CASSSRSSAKNIQYF
>TRBV2|few|TRBJ2-2|-
TGTGCCAGCAGTGAAGCCTTCACCGGGGAGCTGTTTTTT
CASSEAFTGELFF
>TRBV5-1|-|TRBJ2-7|TRBD1
TGCGCCAGCAGCTTGACGGTACAGGGGGGCTACGAGCAGTACTTC
CASSLTVQGGYEQYF
>TRBV7-8|-|TRBJ2-1|-
TGTGCCAGCGTCGAGCTATTCTTCAATGAGCAGTTCTTC
CASVELFFNEQFF
>TRBV3-1/TRBV3-2|-|TRBJ1-1|-
TGTGCCAGCCGGTTGGGGTGGGACGACACTGAAGCTTTCTTT
CASRLGWDDTEAFF
>TRBV5-1|-|TRBJ1-1|-
TGCGCCAGCAGCTTGAAGGGGACTGAAGCTTTCTTT
CASSLKGTEAFF
>TRBV3-1/TRBV3-2|-|TRBJ1-4|TRBD1
TGTGCCAGCAGCCAAGATGGACAGGGTCATGACAGGGGCGAAAAACTGTTTTTT
CASSQDGQGHDRGEKLFF
>TRBV7-8|-|TRBJ1-2|-
TGTGCCAGCAGCTTAGCGCCAGGGTCTCGTGGCTACACCTTC
CASSLAPGSRGYTF
>TRBV13|-|TRBJ1-1|-
TGTGCCAGCAGCTCCGCCGCAGGTTGGACTGAAGCTTTCTTT
CASSSAAGWTEAFF
>TRBV7-9|-|TRBJ1-1|-
TGTGCCAGCAGCTTCGCACAGAACACTGAAGCTTTTTTT
CASSFAQNTEAFF
>TRBV7-8|once|TRBJ1-3|-
TGTGCCAGCAGCTTAGACAGGGTAGTAAACACCATATATTTT
CASSLDRVVNTIYF